This paragraph reports one T cell receptor (beta chain). These data belong to a study of cytomegalovirus exposure and HLA in healthy donors. Vbeta (60) and Jbeta (13) primers were used in the PCR. Sequencing used immunoSEQ multiplex PCR; TCRdb keeps in-frame clones, though not all of them. The table shows over 150,000 clones, with 80% occurring only once. V lost 4 bases to trimming and J lost 3 bases; unmatched junction nucleotides: 7. This CDR3 is built from 16 residues. The germline gives CDR1 WSHSY, CDR2 SAAADI. This chain uses TRBV10-2 with TRBJ2-3; TRBD2 aligns across 10 bases. The material sequenced was PBMCs. This receptor was taken from a man aged 25-45 years in good health and CMV-seropositive. The CDR3 coding sequence is TGCGCCAGCAGTGCCGCTAGCGGGAGTAGAACAGATACGCAGTATTTT. This gives the protein CASSAASGSRTDTQYF.